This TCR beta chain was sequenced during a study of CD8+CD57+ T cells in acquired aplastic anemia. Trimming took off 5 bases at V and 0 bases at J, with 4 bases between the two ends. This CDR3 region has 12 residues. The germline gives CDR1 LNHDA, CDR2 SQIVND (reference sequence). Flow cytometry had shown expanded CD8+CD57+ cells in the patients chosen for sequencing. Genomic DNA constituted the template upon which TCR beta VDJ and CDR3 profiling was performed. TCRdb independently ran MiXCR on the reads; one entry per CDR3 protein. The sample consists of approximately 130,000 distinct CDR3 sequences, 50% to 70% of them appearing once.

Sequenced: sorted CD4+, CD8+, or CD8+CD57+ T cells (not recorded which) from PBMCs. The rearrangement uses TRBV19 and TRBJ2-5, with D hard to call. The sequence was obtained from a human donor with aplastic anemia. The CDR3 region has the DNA TGTGCCAGTAGTGGAAACCAAGAGACCCAGTACTTC. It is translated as CASSGNQETQYF.